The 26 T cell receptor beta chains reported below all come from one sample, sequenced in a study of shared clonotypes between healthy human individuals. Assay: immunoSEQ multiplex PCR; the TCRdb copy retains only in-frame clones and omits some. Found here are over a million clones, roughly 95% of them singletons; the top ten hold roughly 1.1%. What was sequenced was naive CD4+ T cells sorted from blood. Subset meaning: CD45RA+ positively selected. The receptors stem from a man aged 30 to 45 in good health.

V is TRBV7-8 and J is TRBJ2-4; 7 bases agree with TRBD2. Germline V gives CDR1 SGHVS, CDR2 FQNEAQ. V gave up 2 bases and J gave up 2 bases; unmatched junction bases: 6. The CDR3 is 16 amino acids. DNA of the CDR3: TGTGCCAGCAGCTTATGGCGGGAGCTGTCCAAAAACATTCAGTACTTC. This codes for CASSLWRELSKNIQYF. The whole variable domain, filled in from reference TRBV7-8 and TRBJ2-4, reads GAGVSQSPRYKVAKRGQDVALRCDPISGHVSLFWYQQALGQGPEFLTYFQNEAQLDKSGLPSDRFFAERPEGSVSTLKIQRTQQEDSAVYLCASSLWRELSKNIQYFGAGTRLSVL.

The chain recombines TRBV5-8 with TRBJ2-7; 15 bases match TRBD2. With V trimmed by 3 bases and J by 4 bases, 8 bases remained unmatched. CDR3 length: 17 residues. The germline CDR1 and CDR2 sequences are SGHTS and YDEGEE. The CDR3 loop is CASSSRTSGRAYYEQYF. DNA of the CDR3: TGTGCCAGCAGCTCCAGGACTAGCGGGAGGGCCTATTACGAGCAGTACTTC.

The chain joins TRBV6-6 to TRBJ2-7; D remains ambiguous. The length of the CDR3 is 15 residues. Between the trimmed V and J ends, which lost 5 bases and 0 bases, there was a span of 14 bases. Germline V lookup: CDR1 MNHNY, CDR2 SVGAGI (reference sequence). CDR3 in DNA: TGTGCCAGCAGTACCGTCGGCAGTAGCTCCTACGAGCAGTACTTC. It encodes CASSTVGSSSYEQYF.

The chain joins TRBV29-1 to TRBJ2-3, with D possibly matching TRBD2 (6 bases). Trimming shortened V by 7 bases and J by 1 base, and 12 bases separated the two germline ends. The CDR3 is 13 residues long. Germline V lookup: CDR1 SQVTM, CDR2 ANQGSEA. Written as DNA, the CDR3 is TGCAGCGGCTCGGAGGGAGGCACAGATACGCAGTATTTT. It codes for CSGSEGGTDTQYF.

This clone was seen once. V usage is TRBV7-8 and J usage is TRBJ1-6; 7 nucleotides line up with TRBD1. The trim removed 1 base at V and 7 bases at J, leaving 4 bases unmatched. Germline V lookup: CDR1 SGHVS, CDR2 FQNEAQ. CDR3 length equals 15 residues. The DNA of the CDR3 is TGTGCCAGCAGCTTAGGGACAGGCACAAATTCACCCCTCCACTTT. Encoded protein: CASSLGTGTNSPLHF.

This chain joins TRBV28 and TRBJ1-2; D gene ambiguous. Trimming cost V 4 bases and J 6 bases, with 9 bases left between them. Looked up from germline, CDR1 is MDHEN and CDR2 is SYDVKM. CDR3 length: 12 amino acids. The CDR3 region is CASSSRSNGYTF. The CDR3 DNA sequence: TGTGCCAGCAGTTCAAGGTCCAATGGCTACACCTTC.

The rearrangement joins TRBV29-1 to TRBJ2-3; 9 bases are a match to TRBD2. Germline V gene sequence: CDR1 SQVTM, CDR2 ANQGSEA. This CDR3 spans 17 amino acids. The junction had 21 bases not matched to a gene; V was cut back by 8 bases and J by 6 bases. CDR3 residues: CSPRRASGNRMSDTQYF. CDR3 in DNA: TGCAGCCCCCGGCGAGCTAGCGGGAACAGAATGTCGGATACGCAGTATTTT.

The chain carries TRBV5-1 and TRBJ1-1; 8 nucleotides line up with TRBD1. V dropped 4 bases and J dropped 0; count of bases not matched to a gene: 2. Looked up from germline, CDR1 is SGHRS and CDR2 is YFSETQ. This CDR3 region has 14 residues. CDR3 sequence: CASSMTGVNTEAFF. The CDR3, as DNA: TGCGCCAGCAGCATGACAGGGGTGAACACTGAAGCTTTCTTT.

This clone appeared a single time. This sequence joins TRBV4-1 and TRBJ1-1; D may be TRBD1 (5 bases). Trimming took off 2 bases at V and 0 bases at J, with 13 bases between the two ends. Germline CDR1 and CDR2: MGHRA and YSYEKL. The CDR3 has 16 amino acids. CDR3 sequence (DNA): TGCGCCAGCAGCCAACCCCCCGGGGCGGTGAACACTGAAGCTTTCTTT. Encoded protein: CASSQPPGAVNTEAFF.

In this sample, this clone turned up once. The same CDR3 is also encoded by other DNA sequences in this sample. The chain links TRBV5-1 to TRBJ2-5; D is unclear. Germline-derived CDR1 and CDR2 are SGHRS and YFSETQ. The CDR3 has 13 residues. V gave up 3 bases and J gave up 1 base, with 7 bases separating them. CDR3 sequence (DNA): TGCGCCAGCAGCTCAGGCCTCCAAGAGACCCAGTACTTC. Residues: CASSSGLQETQYF.

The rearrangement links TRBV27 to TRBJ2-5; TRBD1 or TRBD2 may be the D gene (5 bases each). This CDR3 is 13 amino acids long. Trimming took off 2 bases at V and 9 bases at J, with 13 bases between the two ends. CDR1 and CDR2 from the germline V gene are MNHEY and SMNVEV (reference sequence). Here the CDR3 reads CASSLNSGASQYF. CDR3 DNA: TGTGCCAGCAGTTTAAATTCCGGGGCCTCCCAGTACTTC.

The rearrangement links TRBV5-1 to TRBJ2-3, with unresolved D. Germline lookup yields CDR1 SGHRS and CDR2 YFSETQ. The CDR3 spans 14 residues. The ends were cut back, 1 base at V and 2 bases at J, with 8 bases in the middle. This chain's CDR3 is CASSLHLTTDTQYF. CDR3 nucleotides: TGCGCCAGCAGCTTGCACTTAACCACAGATACGCAGTATTTT.

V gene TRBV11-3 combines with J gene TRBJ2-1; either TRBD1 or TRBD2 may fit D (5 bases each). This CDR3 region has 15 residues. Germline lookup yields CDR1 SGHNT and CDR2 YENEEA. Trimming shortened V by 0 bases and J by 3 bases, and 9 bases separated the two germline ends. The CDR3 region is CASSLDGGSYNEQFF. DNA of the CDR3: TGTGCCAGCAGCTTAGATGGGGGTAGCTACAATGAGCAGTTCTTC.

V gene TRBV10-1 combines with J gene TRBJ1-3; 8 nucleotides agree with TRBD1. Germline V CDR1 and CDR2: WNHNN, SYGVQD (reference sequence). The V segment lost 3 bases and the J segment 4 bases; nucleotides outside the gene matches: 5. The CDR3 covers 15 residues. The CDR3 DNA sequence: TGCGCCAGCAGTGAAAGGACAGGGCCCGGAAACACCATATATTTT. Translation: CASSERTGPGNTIYF.

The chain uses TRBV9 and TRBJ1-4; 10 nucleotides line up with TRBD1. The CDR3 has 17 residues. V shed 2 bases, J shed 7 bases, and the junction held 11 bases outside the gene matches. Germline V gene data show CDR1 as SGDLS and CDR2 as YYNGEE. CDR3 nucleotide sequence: TGTGCCAGCAGCGTCGGGACAGGGGTTGGTGTGGGTGAAAAACTGTTTTTT. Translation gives CASSVGTGVGVGEKLFF.

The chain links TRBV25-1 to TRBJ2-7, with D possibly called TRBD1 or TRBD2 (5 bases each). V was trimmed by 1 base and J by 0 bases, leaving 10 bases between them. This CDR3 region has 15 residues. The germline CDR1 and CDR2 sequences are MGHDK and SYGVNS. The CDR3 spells CASSELGESSYEQYF. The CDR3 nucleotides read TGTGCCAGCAGTGAATTAGGGGAGAGCTCCTACGAGCAGTACTTC.

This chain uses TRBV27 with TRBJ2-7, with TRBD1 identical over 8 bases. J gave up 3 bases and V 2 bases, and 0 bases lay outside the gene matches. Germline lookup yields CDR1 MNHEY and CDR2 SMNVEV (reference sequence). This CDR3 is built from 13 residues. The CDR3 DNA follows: TGTGCCAGCAGTTTAGACAGGGGCTACGAGCAGTACTTC. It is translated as CASSLDRGYEQYF.

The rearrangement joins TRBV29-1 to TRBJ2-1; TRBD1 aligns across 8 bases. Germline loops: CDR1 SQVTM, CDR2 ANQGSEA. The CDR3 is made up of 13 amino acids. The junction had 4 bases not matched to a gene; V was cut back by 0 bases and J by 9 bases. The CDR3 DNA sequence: TGCAGCGTTGAAGAGGGCAGGGGGCGTGAGCAGTTCTTC. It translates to CSVEEGRGREQFF.

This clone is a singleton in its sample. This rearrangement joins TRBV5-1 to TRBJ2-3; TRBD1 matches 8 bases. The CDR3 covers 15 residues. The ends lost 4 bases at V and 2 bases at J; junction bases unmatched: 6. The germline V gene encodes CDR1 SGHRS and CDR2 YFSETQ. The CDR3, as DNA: TGCGCCAGCAGCACCGGACAGGGACCCACAGATACGCAGTATTTT. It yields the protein CASSTGQGPTDTQYF.

The DNA of the CDR3 is TGTGCCAGCAGCTTGCCGGGACAGCAAGAGACCCAGTACTTC. Translated, it gives CASSLPGQQETQYF. This chain links TRBV7-9 with TRBJ2-5; 7 nucleotides agree with TRBD1. The CDR3 length is 14 residues. The J segment lost 2 bases and the V segment lost 3 bases, leaving 3 bases of the junction unmatched. Germline CDR1 is SEHNR and CDR2 is FQNEAQ (reference sequence).

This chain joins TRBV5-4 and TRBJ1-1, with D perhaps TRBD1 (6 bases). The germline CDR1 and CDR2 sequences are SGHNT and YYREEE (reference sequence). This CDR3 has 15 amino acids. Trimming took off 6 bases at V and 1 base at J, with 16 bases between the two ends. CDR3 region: CASKFLDRQNTEAFF. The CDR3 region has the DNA TGTGCCAGCAAATTCCTGGACAGACAGAACACTGAAGCTTTCTTT.

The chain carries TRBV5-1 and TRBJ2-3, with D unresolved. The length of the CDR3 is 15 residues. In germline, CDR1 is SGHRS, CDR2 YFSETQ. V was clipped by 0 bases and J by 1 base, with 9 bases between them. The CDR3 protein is CASSLEGPRTDTQYF. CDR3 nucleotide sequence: TGCGCCAGCAGCTTGGAGGGCCCACGCACAGATACGCAGTATTTT.

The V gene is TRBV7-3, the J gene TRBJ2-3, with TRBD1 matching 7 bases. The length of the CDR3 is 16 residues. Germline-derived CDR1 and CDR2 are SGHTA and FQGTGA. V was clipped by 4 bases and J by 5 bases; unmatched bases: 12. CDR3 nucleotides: TGTGCCAGCAGCTCTACAGGGGCCGCCCCTATAGATACGCAGTATTTT. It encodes CASSSTGAAPIDTQYF. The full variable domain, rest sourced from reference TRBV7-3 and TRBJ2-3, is GAGVSQTPSNKVTEKGKYVELRCDPISGHTALYWYRQSLGQGPEFLIYFQGTGAADDSGLPNDRFFAVRPEGSVSTLKIQRTERGDSAVYLCASSSTGAAPIDTQYFGPGTRLTVL.

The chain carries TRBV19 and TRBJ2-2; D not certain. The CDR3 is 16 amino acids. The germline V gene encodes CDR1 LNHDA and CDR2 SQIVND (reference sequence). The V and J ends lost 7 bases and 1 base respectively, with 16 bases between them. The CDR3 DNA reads TGTGCCAGTACCCCCCTCCACAAAGAGAACACCGGGGAGCTGTTTTTT. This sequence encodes CASTPLHKENTGELFF.

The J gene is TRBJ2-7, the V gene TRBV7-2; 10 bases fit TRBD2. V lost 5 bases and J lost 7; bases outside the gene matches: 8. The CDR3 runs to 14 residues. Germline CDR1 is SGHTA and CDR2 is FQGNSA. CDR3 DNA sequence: TGTGCCAGCAGCCATCTAGCGGGAGTTAGTGAGCAGTACTTC. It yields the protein CASSHLAGVSEQYF.

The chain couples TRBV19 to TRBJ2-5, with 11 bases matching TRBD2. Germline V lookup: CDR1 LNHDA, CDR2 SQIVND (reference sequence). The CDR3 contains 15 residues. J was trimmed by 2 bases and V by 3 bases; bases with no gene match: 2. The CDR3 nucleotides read TGTGCCAGTAGTATGGGGACTAGCGGACAAGAGACCCAGTACTTC. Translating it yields CASSMGTSGQETQYF. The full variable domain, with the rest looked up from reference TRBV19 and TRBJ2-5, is DGGITQSPKYLFRKEGQNVTLSCEQNLNHDAMYWYRQDPGQGLRLIYYSQIVNDFQKGDIAEGYSVSREKKESFPLTVTSAQKNPTAFYLCASSMGTSGQETQYFGPGTRLLVL.